The clone carrying this T cell receptor (beta chain) came up a few times. The CDR3 runs to 16 residues. From germline, CDR1 is SGHRS and CDR2 YFSETQ. The V end lost 0 bases, the J end lost 4 bases, and 13 bases lay between the germline ends. This specimen comes from a study of T-cell memory formation after mild COVID-19. One entry per CDR3 protein results from TCRdb running MiXCR on the 5' RACE reads. The data contain fewer than 650,000 distinct CDR3 sequences, 20% to 25% of them singletons. The chain employs TRBV5-1 and TRBJ2-2; weak D call: TRBD1 (6 bases). This TCR derives from an adult woman who had mild COVID-19 (a few samples of this study predate the infection). Cell type and time point are not known. The specimen sequenced was PBMCs or a T cell subset sorted from them (not recorded which). The CDR3 protein is CASSLVAGDPTGELFF. The DNA for the CDR3 is TGCGCCAGCAGCTTGGTGGCAGGGGACCCCACCGGGGAGCTGTTTTTT.